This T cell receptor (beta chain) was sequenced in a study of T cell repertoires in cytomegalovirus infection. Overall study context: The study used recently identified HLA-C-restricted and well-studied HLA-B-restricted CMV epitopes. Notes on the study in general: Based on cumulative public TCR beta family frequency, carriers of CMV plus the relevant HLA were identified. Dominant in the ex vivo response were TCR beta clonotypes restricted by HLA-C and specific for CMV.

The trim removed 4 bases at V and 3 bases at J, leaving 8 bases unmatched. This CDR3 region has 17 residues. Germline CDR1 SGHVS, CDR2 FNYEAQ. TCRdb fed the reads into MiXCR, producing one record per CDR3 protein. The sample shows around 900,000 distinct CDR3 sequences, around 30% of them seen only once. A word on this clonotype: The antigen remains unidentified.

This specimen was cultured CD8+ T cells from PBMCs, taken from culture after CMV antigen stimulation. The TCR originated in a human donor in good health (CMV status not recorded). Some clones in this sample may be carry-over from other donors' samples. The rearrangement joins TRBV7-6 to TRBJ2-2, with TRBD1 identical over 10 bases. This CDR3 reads CASSSSTGTGDTGELFF. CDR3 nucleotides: TGTGCCAGCAGCTCGTCGACCGGGACAGGGGACACCGGGGAGCTGTTTTTT.